This T cell receptor beta chain was profiled in a study of cytomegalovirus exposure and HLA in healthy donors. Germline values: CDR1 SGHKS, CDR2 YYEKEE (reference sequence). V lost 4 bases to trimming and J lost 0 bases, with 17 bases between them. This CDR3 spans 18 amino acids. Only in-frame clones appear in the TCRdb table, and some are missing; sequencing was by immunoSEQ multiplex PCR. The sample holds around 73,000 clones, 80% to 90% seen once. Worth noting for this clone: The target antigen is unknown.

Study observations and caveats: Most TCR sequences were rare, but some public TCRs occurred in many donors. Cytomegalovirus association was assigned to about 150 TCR beta chains. A few chains linked to CMV were shown in vitro to be specific for CMV antigens. For cytomegalovirus status, the classifier reportedly gave diagnoses with high specificity and sensitivity.

This chain connects TRBV5-5 to TRBJ1-6; D might be TRBD1 (6 bases). Specimen: PBMCs. The receptor was isolated from a woman between 18 and 29 years old in good health and CMV-seropositive. As DNA, the CDR3 is TGTGCCAGCAGCGTACTAGAGCGGACAGTCTCCTATAATTCACCCCTCCACTTT. Its protein is CASSVLERTVSYNSPLHF. The whole variable domain, filled in from reference TRBV5-5 and TRBJ1-6, reads DAGVTQSPTHLIKTRGQQVTLRCSPISGHKSVSWYQQVLGQGPQFIFQYYEKEERGRGNFPDRFSARQFPNYSSELNVNALLLGDSALYLCASSVLERTVSYNSPLHFGNGTRLTVT.